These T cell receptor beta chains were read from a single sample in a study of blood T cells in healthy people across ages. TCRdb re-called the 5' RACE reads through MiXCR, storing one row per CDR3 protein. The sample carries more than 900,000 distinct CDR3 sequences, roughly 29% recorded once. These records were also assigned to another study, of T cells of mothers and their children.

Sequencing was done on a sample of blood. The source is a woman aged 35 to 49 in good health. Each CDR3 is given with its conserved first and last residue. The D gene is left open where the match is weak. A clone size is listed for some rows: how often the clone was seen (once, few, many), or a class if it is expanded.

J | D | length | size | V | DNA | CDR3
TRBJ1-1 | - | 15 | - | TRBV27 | TGTGCCAGCAGTTCATATAGACCCAGGGAAGCTGAAGCTTTCTTT | CASSSYRPREAEAFF
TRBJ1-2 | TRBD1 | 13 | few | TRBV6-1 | TGTGCCAGCTACCGGACAGGGGGATATGGCTACACCTTC | CASYRTGGYGYTF
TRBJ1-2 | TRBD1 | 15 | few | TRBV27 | TGTGCCAGCAGGGCAGGGGGGAAGGCTAACTATGGCTACACCTTC | CASRAGGKANYGYTF
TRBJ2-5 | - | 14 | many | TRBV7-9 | TGTGCCAGCACCCCCTGGGTATTACAAGAGACCCAGTACTTC | CASTPWVLQETQYF
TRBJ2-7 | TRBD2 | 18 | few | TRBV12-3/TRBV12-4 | TGTGCCAGCTGTGACCCGGCGTTAGCGGGGCCGGGCCTCCTCGGGCAGTACTTC | CASCDPALAGPGLLGQYF
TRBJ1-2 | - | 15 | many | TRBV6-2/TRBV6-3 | TGTGCCAGCAGTTACTCGCCAGGCTACAACTATGGCTACACCTTC | CASSYSPGYNYGYTF
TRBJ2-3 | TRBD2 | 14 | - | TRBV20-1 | TGTAGTGCAAAAGCGGGAGTTAGCACAGATACGCAGTATTTT | CSAKAGVSTDTQYF
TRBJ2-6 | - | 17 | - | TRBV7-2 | TGTGCCAGCAGCTTAGACTTTTCAGGGGTTGGGGCCAACGTCCTGACTTTC | CASSLDFSGVGANVLTF
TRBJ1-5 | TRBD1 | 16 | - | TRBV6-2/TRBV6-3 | TGTGCCAGCAGTCGTCAGACAGGGGCCAGCGACCAGCCCCAGCATTTT | CASSRQTGASDQPQHF
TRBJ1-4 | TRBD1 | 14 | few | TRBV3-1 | TGTGCCAGCAGCCAGGGACAGAATTATGAAAAACTGTTTTTT | CASSQGQNYEKLFF
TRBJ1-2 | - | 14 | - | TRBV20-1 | TGCAGTGCTAGACCGGGCCTATCGGCCTATGGCTACACCTTC | CSARPGLSAYGYTF
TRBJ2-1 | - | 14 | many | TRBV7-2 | TGTGCCAGCAGCTTAGTCTTAGCCGTCAATGAGCAGTTCTTC | CASSLVLAVNEQFF
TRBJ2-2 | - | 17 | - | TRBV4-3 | TGCGCCAGCAGCCAGGTGGTTTCGGCGGTGAACACCGGGGAGCTGTTTTTT | CASSQVVSAVNTGELFF
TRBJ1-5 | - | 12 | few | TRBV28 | TGTGCCAGCCAAAAATCCCCACAGCCCCAGCATTTT | CASQKSPQPQHF
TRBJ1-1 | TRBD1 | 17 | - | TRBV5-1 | TGCGCCAGCAGCTTGGGCCCCAGGACAGGGGGGAACACTGAAGCTTTCTTT | CASSLGPRTGGNTEAFF
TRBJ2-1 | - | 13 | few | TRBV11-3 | TGTGCCGGCAGCTTAGTAGGCGGGAATGAGCAGTTCTTC | CAGSLVGGNEQFF
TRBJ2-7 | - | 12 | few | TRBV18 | TGTGCCAGCTCAGGGGTGGTCGACGAGCAGTACTTC | CASSGVVDEQYF
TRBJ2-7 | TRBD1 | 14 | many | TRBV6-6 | TGTGCCAGCATCGCCGGGACAGGGGTCTACGAGCAGTACTTC | CASIAGTGVYEQYF
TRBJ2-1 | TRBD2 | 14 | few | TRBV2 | TGTGCCGGCAGTGAAGCGGGGGGGCTGAATGAGCAGTTCTTC | CAGSEAGGLNEQFF
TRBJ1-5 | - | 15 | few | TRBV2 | TGTGCCAGCAGTGAAACTGTCAGTAGTTATCAGCCCCAGCATTTT | CASSETVSSYQPQHF
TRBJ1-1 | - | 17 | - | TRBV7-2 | TGTGCCAGCAGCCTAACCTTAACAGGGTTGGGAAACACTGAAGCTTTCTTT | CASSLTLTGLGNTEAFF
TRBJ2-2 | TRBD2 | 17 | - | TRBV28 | TGTGCCAGCAGTGGGATCCTGACTAGCTTGGACGCCGGGGAGCTGTTTTTT | CASSGILTSLDAGELFF
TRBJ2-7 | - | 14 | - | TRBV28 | TGTGCCAGCACCTCGGACGGGTCCTCCTACGAGCAGTACTTC | CASTSDGSSYEQYF
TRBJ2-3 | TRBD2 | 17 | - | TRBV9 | TGTGCCAGCAGCCCTTTGTTCCGGGGGGGCTTCGCGGATACGCAGTATTTT | CASSPLFRGGFADTQYF
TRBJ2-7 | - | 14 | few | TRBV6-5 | TGTGCCAGCAGTTACTCGACGCCTTATGACGAGCAGTACTTC | CASSYSTPYDEQYF
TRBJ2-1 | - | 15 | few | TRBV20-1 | TGCAGTGCTAGGGGGGTCCCTAGCTCCTACAATGAGCAGTTCTTC | CSARGVPSSYNEQFF
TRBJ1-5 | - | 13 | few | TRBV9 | TGTGCCAGCAGCGTAGACCCTAATCAGCCCCAGCATTTT | CASSVDPNQPQHF
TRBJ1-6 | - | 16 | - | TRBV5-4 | TGTGCCAGCAGCTGGGGAGAGGTTACCGGAAATTCACCCCTCCACTTT | CASSWGEVTGNSPLHF
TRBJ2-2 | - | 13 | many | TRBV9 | TGTGCCTCATACAGGTCGAACACCGGGGAGCTGTTTTTT | CASYRSNTGELFF
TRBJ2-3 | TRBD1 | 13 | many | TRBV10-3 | TGTGCCATCAGCGGACAGGGGTCAGATACGCAGTATTTT | CAISGQGSDTQYF
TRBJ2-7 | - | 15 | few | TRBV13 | TGTGCCAGCAGCCGTAAGGGACGCAGCTCCTACGAGCAGTACTTC | CASSRKGRSSYEQYF